The 30 T cell receptor beta chains below were found in one sample sequenced in a study of blood T cells in healthy people across ages. Next came a second PCR, run for 7 to 11 cycles, which used a sample-barcoded 5' primer along with a J-beta primer mix. Via MiXCR, TCRdb re-called the 5' RACE reads, giving one row per CDR3 protein. The profile covers over 950,000 distinct CDR3 sequences, with about 51% appearing a single time and roughly 23% taken by the ten largest. The sample comprised blood. These receptors all stem from a woman aged 55-70 years in good health.

This clonotype occurred many times. At one end the junction does not follow the germline gene, possibly because of a read error. V usage is TRBV5-1 and J usage is TRBJ2-5, with D possibly TRBD2 on 5 matching bases. In germline, CDR1 is SGHRS, CDR2 YFSETQ. The CDR3 runs 13 residues. The CDR3 region is CASSLEGRETQYF. In DNA, the CDR3 is TGTGCCAGCAGCTTAGAGGGCCGGGAGACCCAGTACTTC. Combining the CDR3 with reference TRBV5-1 and TRBJ2-5 gives the whole variable domain KAGVTQTPRYLIKTRGQQVTLSCSPISGHRSVSWYQQTPGQGLQFLFEYFSETQRNKGNFPGRFSGRQFSNSRSEMNVSTLELGDSALYLCASSLEGRETQYFGPGTRLLVL.

The chain carries TRBV6-1 and TRBJ1-1; D call uncertain. Germline CDR1 and CDR2: MNHNS and SASEGT. This CDR3 has 14 amino acids. V lost 1 base and J lost 3, with 9 bases in between. The CDR3 region is CASSEEAGYTEAFF. The CDR3 DNA sequence: TGTGCCAGCAGTGAAGAGGCGGGGTACACTGAAGCTTTCTTT.

The rearrangement uses TRBV12-3 or TRBV12-4 and TRBJ2-1; D perhaps matches TRBD2 (6 bases). There are 15 residues in the CDR3. The V gene lost 0 bases and the J gene lost 4 bases, with 10 bases spanning the gap. The CDR3 is CASSLAGTYYNEQFF. The CDR3 bases are TGTGCCAGCAGTTTAGCCGGGACTTATTACAATGAGCAGTTCTTC.

The sample holds a few counts of this clonotype. The chain uses TRBV7-2 and TRBJ2-2; tentatively, D is TRBD1 (5 bases). V was pared by 1 base and J by 5 bases, with 8 bases between. CDR3 size: 14 residues. From germline, CDR1 is SGHTA and CDR2 FQGNSA. The CDR3 loop reads CASSLVDRTGELFF. The CDR3 DNA reads TGTGCCAGCAGCTTAGTTGACAGAACCGGGGAGCTGTTTTTT.

The chain links TRBV29-1 to TRBJ1-2, with 8 positions matching TRBD1. This CDR3 has 14 amino acids. Germline V CDR1 and CDR2: SQVTM, ANQGSEA. The trim removed 3 bases at V and 6 bases at J, leaving 9 bases unmatched. The chain's CDR3 is CSVEVDRVIDGYTF. Here the CDR3 DNA reads TGCAGCGTTGAGGTGGACAGGGTAATAGATGGCTACACCTTC.

In the case of this clonotype: The junction departs from germline at one end; a sequencing error may be responsible. The CDR3 DNA sequence: TGTGCCACCAGCAGAGTCTACGCGGGAGGGTCCCAAGAGGCCCAGTACTTC. Its protein is CATSRVYAGGSQEAQYF. This chain joins TRBV15 and TRBJ2-5, with 9 positions matching TRBD2. This CDR3 spans 17 amino acids. Germline values: CDR1 LNHNV, CDR2 YYDKDF (reference sequence).

This clonotype was picked up many times. V is TRBV20-1 and J is TRBJ2-1, with TRBD2 matching 13 bases. Germline assignment: CDR1 DFQATT and CDR2 SNEGSKA (reference sequence). The CDR3 extends over 17 amino acids. Trimming at V came to 6 bases and at J to 0 bases, leaving 8 bases not matched to a gene. The CDR3 is CSALGLAGSSSYNEQFF. The CDR3 nucleotides read TGCAGTGCCCTGGGACTAGCGGGGTCGAGCTCCTACAATGAGCAGTTCTTC.

The V and J genes are TRBV29-1 and TRBJ1-1, with D unclear. The CDR3 consists of 17 residues. The germline V and J ends were trimmed by 4 bases and 0 bases, with 21 bases remaining between them. Per germline, CDR1 SQVTM and CDR2 ANQGSEA. The CDR3 sequence is CSVAGRNTRPMNTEAFF. The CDR3, as DNA: TGCAGCGTTGCTGGGCGGAACACACGTCCCATGAACACTGAAGCTTTCTTT.

Many counts were recorded for this clonotype. The chain links TRBV7-2 to TRBJ2-3; D is uncertain. This CDR3 contains 12 residues. Germline CDR1 and CDR2: SGHTA and FQGNSA. The germline V and J ends were trimmed by 5 bases and 4 bases, with 7 bases remaining between them. The CDR3 here is CASSRSADTQYF. CDR3 bases: TGTGCCAGCAGCCGCTCGGCAGATACGCAGTATTTT. Full variable domain (missing parts from reference TRBV7-2 and TRBJ2-3): GAGVSQSPSNKVTEKGKDVELRCDPISGHTALYWYRQSLGQGLEFLIYFQGNSAPDKSGLPSDRFSAERTGGSVSTLTIQRTQQEDSAVYLCASSRSADTQYFGPGTRLTVL.

The chain carries TRBV20-1 and TRBJ2-1; TRBD2 matches at 8 bases. The CDR3 runs 15 residues. V shed 6 bases, J shed 2 bases, and the junction held 9 bases outside the gene matches. Looked up from germline, CDR1 is DFQATT and CDR2 is SNEGSKA (reference sequence). In DNA, the CDR3 is TGCAGTGCGGCCAGAACTAGCGGAACCTACAATGAGCAGTTCTTC. This encodes CSAARTSGTYNEQFF.

The chain links TRBV10-2 to TRBJ2-1, with 9 positions matching TRBD1. The CDR3 length is 16 residues. In germline, CDR1 is WSHSY, CDR2 SAAADI. V was pared by 6 bases and J by 15 bases, with 21 bases of the junction left unmatched. The CDR3 DNA is TGCGCCAGCAGCCACTCGGACAGGGGACGACGGGAGCAGGGGTTCTTC. It is translated as CASSHSDRGRREQGFF.

The V and J genes are TRBV5-1 and TRBJ2-6; 7 bases fit TRBD1. This CDR3 has 17 amino acids. CDR1 is SGHRS and CDR2 is YFSETQ in the germline V gene. With V trimmed by 5 bases and J by 1 base, 9 bases remained unmatched. CDR3 protein: CASSLTGHFSGANVLTF. The DNA for the CDR3 is TGCGCCAGCAGTCTGACAGGGCACTTTTCTGGGGCCAACGTCCTGACTTTC.

The chain employs TRBV7-9 and TRBJ2-3; no reliable D call. The CDR3 sequence is 15 residues long. The V end lost 6 bases, the J end lost 5 bases, and 18 bases lay between the germline ends. Germline V gene data show CDR1 as SEHNR and CDR2 as FQNEAQ (reference sequence). The CDR3 protein is CASSLRRLSRDTQYF. CDR3 sequence (DNA): TGTGCCAGCAGTCTTCGGAGACTTAGTAGAGATACGCAGTATTTT.

CDR3 nucleotides: TGTGCCAACTCGAGCGGGACAGCGTCCCGTAATTCACCCCTCCACTTT. Encoded protein: CANSSGTASRNSPLHF. V is TRBV7-9 and J is TRBJ1-6; 7 bases align to TRBD1. Germline V CDR1 and CDR2: SEHNR, FQNEAQ (reference sequence). The CDR3 extends over 16 amino acids. Trimming took 10 bases from V and 6 from J; bases not matched to a gene: 15.

Only a few counts were recorded for this clonotype. The chain uses TRBV25-1 and TRBJ2-4; 9 bases fit TRBD1. TRBJ2-7 matches the DNA end more closely, so the J call is doubtful. Germline CDR1 MGHDK, CDR2 SYGVNS. The CDR3 runs 15 residues. The DNA of the CDR3 is TGTGCCAGCATAAATTACAGGGGGCACTTCGACGAGCAGTACTTC. This sequence encodes CASINYRGHFDEQYF.

The rearrangement uses TRBV28 and TRBJ2-7; 7 nucleotides match TRBD2. CDR3 size: 13 residues. The V segment lost 10 bases and the J segment 3 bases; nucleotides outside the gene matches: 9. Germline V gives CDR1 MDHEN, CDR2 SYDVKM. The CDR3 loop reads CATGGLVGYEQYF. The CDR3 DNA reads as TGTGCCACCGGGGGGTTGGTGGGCTACGAGCAGTACTTC.

The chain links TRBV6-6 to TRBJ2-6, with unresolved D. V gave up 8 bases and J gave up 2 bases, with 10 bases separating them. The CDR3 is 14 amino acids. Looked up from germline, CDR1 is MNHNY and CDR2 is SVGAGI (reference sequence). The CDR3 DNA reads TGTGCCAGCGTCTCGGTTACTGGGGCCAACGTCCTGACTTTC. Its translation: CASVSVTGANVLTF.

This clonotype showed up just a few times. This rearrangement joins TRBV20-1 to TRBJ1-2; perhaps TRBD1 as D (5 bases). The CDR3 has 11 amino acids. Germline V gene data show CDR1 as DFQATT and CDR2 as SNEGSKA (reference sequence). CDR3 nucleotides: TGCAGCGCGGACACGCGCTATGGCTACACCTTC. Amino acid sequence: CSADTRYGYTF.

This clonotype was observed a few times. The chain couples TRBV19 to TRBJ2-1; 11 bases agree with TRBD2. The CDR3 loop spans 15 amino acids. From germline, CDR1 is LNHDA and CDR2 SQIVND (reference sequence). After removal of 3 bases from V and 9 bases from J, the junction contained 7 bases not matched to a gene. CDR3 sequence reads: CASSIETSGSSEQFF. CDR3 DNA sequence: TGTGCCAGTAGTATCGAAACTAGCGGGAGTTCTGAGCAGTTCTTC. The entire variable domain, with the rest obtained from reference TRBV19 and TRBJ2-1, is as follows: DGGITQSPKYLFRKEGQNVTLSCEQNLNHDAMYWYRQDPGQGLRLIYYSQIVNDFQKGDIAEGYSVSREKKESFPLTVTSAQKNPTAFYLCASSIETSGSSEQFFGPGTRLTVL.

The chain has TRBV20-1 and TRBJ1-6, with D uncertain. Germline V CDR1 and CDR2: DFQATT, SNEGSKA (reference sequence). The CDR3 totals 15 residues. V gave up 5 bases and J gave up 0 bases, with 11 bases separating them. CDR3 sequence reads: CSAHPPGSYNSPLHF. The CDR3, as DNA: TGCAGTGCTCACCCTCCGGGCTCCTATAATTCACCCCTCCACTTT.

The gene calls are TRBV12-3 or TRBV12-4 and TRBJ2-6; D gene uncertain. V lost 5 bases, J lost 2 bases, and 7 bases lay in between. The CDR3 has 14 residues. The chain's CDR3 is CASSLEAGANVLTF. The CDR3 DNA is TGTGCCAGCAGTCTAGAGGCTGGGGCCAACGTCCTGACTTTC.

The chain carries TRBV6-6 and TRBJ1-2, with D tentatively TRBD1 (6 bases). Trimming took off 5 bases at V and 0 bases at J, with 13 bases between the two ends. The CDR3 contains 15 residues. Germline CDR1 and CDR2: MNHNY and SVGAGI (reference sequence). The CDR3 DNA is TGTGCCAGCAGTACCCGGGGGGCAACTAACTATGGCTACACCTTC. This codes for CASSTRGATNYGYTF.

As to this clonotype: The junction and the germline gene differ at one end; a read error may be behind it. The V gene is TRBV28, the J gene TRBJ2-1; 8 nucleotides agree with TRBD2. The CDR3 runs 16 residues. Germline V gives CDR1 MDHEN, CDR2 SYDVKM. CDR3 nucleotide sequence: TGTGCCAGCAGTTTTTGGGAGGCTAGCGGGTACAGTGAGCAGTTCTTC. It translates to CASSFWEASGYSEQFF.

The chain employs TRBV3-1 and TRBJ2-1; 7 bases map to TRBD2. The trim removed 8 bases at V and 8 bases at J, leaving 6 bases unmatched. In germline, CDR1 is LGHDT, CDR2 YNNKEL (reference sequence). This CDR3 spans 12 amino acids. The CDR3 protein is CASVGEGHEQFF. In DNA form, the CDR3 reads TGTGCCAGCGTTGGGGAGGGCCATGAGCAGTTCTTC.

The chain combines TRBV20-1 with TRBJ2-1; tentatively, D is TRBD2 (5 bases). Deletions cut 3 bases from V and 2 bases from J, with 14 bases between. The CDR3 spans 15 residues. Germline V gene lookup returns CDR1 DFQATT and CDR2 SNEGSKA (reference sequence). The CDR3, as DNA: TGCAGTGCTAGGGCCCGAGGGATAGCCTACAATGAGCAGTTCTTC. Translation gives CSARARGIAYNEQFF.

The rearrangement joins TRBV20-1 to TRBJ2-7; D remains ambiguous. Germline-derived CDR1 and CDR2 are DFQATT and SNEGSKA (reference sequence). The V end lost 3 bases, the J end lost 0 bases, and 6 bases lay between the germline ends. The CDR3 consists of 12 residues. The CDR3 DNA reads as TGCAGTGCTAGCTGGGCCTCCTACGAGCAGTACTTC. Its translation is CSASWASYEQYF.

The chain joins TRBV27 to TRBJ2-7; no reliable D call. Trimming shortened V by 8 bases and J by 0 bases, and 17 bases separated the two germline ends. There are 15 residues in the CDR3. CDR1 and CDR2 from the germline V gene are MNHEY and SMNVEV (reference sequence). CDR3 sequence reads: CASGWARRLSYEQYF. Written as DNA, the CDR3 is TGTGCCAGCGGATGGGCACGACGGCTCTCCTACGAGCAGTACTTC.

A few counts support this clonotype. The chain has TRBV2 and TRBJ2-2; TRBD1 is a possible D gene (6 bases). The V end was cut by 5 bases, the J end by 0 bases, with 10 bases between. Germline V gives CDR1 SNHLY, CDR2 FYNNEI. CDR3 length: 15 amino acids. As DNA, the CDR3 is TGTGCCAGCAGTATTGGACAGACGAACACCGGGGAGCTGTTTTTT. Translating it yields CASSIGQTNTGELFF.

The V call is TRBV7-9, the J call TRBJ2-2; 8 nucleotides match TRBD2. The CDR3 sequence is 14 residues long. Germline values: CDR1 SEHNR, CDR2 FQNEAQ (reference sequence). Trimming cost V 4 bases and J 9 bases; bases outside gene matches: 7. DNA for the CDR3: TGTGCCAGCAGCTCGAGCGGGAGTAGCCGGGAGCTGTTTTTT. Translating it yields CASSSSGSSRELFF.

The chain employs TRBV20-1 and TRBJ2-1; 9 nucleotides line up with TRBD2. Germline loops: CDR1 DFQATT, CDR2 SNEGSKA (reference sequence). The V segment lost 1 base and the J segment 3 bases; nucleotides outside the gene matches: 7. This CDR3 is built from 16 residues. For the CDR3, the DNA is TGCAGTGCTAGAGCCACTAGCGGGCGTAACTACAATGAGCAGTTCTTC. It specifies CSARATSGRNYNEQFF.